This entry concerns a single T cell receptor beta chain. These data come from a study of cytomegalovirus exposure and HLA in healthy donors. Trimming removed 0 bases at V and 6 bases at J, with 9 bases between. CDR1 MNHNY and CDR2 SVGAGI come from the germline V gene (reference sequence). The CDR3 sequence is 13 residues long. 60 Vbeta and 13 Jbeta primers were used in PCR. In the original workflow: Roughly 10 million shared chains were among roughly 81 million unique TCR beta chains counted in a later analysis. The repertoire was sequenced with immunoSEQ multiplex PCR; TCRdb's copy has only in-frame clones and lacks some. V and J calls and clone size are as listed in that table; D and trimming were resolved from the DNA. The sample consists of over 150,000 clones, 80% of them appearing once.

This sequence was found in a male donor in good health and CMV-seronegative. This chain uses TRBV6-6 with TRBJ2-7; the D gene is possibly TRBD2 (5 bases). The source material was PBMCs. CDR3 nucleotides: TGTGCCAGCAGTTACTCAGGGAGCGGCGAGCAGTACTTC. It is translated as CASSYSGSGEQYF.